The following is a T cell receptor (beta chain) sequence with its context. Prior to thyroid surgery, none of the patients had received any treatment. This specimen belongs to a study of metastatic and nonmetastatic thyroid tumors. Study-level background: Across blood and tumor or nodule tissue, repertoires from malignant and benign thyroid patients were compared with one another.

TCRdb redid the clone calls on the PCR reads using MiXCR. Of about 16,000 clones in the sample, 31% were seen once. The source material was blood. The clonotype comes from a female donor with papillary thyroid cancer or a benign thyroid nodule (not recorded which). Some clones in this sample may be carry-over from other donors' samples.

The CDR3 region is CASSFLAGSTDTQYF. The CDR3 DNA reads as TGCGCCAGCAGCTTCCTAGCGGGTAGTACAGATACGCAGTATTTT. The chain uses TRBV5-1 and TRBJ2-3, with TRBD2 matching 8 bases. The CDR3 sequence is 15 residues long. The V gene's germline CDR1 is SGHRS and CDR2 YFSETQ. V trimming: 2 bases; J trimming: 3 bases; junction bases outside the gene matches: 5.